This T cell receptor beta chain was sequenced in a study of blood T cell repertoires in COVID-19. Study background: Collection of acute and convalescent COVID-19 samples took place in the United States, Italy and Spain. In each case, the material was cDNA or gDNA derived from T cells, B-cell-depleted T cells, or PBMCs.

The repertoire was sequenced with immunoSEQ multiplex PCR; TCRdb's copy has only in-frame clones and lacks some. The profile shows 200,000 to 300,000 clones, roughly 76% of them singletons. Enrollment of patients from Seattle took place during active infection, with longitudinal follow-up. The J segment lost 3 bases and the V segment lost 6 bases, leaving 5 bases of the junction unmatched. Germline-derived CDR1 and CDR2 are MNHNY and SVGAGI (reference sequence). CDR3 length: 14 amino acids. Sequenced material: peripheral blood. The rearrangement joins TRBV6-6 to TRBJ2-5, with 9 nucleotides matching TRBD1. This TCR came from a woman of 80 years or more with COVID-19, enrolled during active disease. CDR3 loop: CASRTGTGKETQYF. The CDR3 region has the DNA TGTGCCAGCAGAACCGGGACAGGGAAAGAGACCCAGTACTTC.